Shown below are 4 T cell receptor beta chains from a single sample sequenced in a study of blood T cell repertoires in COVID-19. The assay was immunoSEQ multiplex PCR, and TCRdb's table has in-frame clones only and misses some. The sample holds hundreds of thousands of clones, over 70% seen once. Sample: peripheral blood. The receptors stem from a human donor in a cohort sampled during active COVID-19.

This clone is a singleton in its sample. V gene TRBV4-1 combines with J gene TRBJ1-1; 7 bases line up with TRBD1. Germline V gene lookup returns CDR1 MGHRA and CDR2 YSYEKL. With 4 bases clipped from V and 0 bases from J, the junction kept 5 bases outside the gene matches. The CDR3 is made up of 15 amino acids. CDR3: CASSRQGRLNTEAFF. CDR3 in DNA: TGCGCCAGCAGCCGACAGGGAAGATTGAACACTGAAGCTTTCTTT.

The J gene is TRBJ1-3, the V gene TRBV19; maybe TRBD1 (5 bases). CDR1 LNHDA and CDR2 SQIVND come from the germline V gene (reference sequence). Trimming removed 5 bases at V and 2 bases at J, with 16 bases between. CDR3 length equals 16 residues. The CDR3 DNA reads TGTGCCAGTAGTCAAAGACAGACCCTTGCTGGAAACACCATATATTTT. The encoded protein is CASSQRQTLAGNTIYF.

The J gene is TRBJ2-1, the V gene TRBV6-5, with D possibly being TRBD1 (5 bases). The length of the CDR3 is 13 residues. Germline V CDR1 and CDR2: MNHEY, SVGAGI. Trimming took 6 bases from V and 6 from J, leaving 12 bases between them. The CDR3 sequence is CASRGRQGNEQFF. The CDR3 coding sequence is TGTGCCAGCAGGGGCCGGCAGGGCAATGAGCAGTTCTTC.

The J gene is TRBJ2-7, the V gene TRBV9, with D possibly matching TRBD1 (5 bases). Trimming shortened V by 0 bases and J by 0 bases, and 19 bases separated the two germline ends. This CDR3 spans 18 amino acids. CDR1 is SGDLS and CDR2 is YYNGEE in the germline V gene. The CDR3 here is CASSVGDSRSHFSYEQYF. The DNA of the CDR3 is TGTGCCAGCAGCGTAGGAGACAGCAGGTCCCATTTCTCCTACGAGCAGTACTTC.